The following is a TCR beta chain sequence with its context. A junction boundary mismatches the germline segment, possibly from a read error. Germline CDR1 ENHRY, CDR2 SYGVKD. The CDR3 spans 13 residues. Patients sequenced had flow cytometry evidence of CD8+CD57+ cell expansion. All participating patients were living with severe acquired aplastic anemia. This sample was included in a study of CD8+CD57+ T cells in acquired aplastic anemia. Genomic DNA acted as the template from which TCR beta VDJ combination and CDR3 sequence profiling were carried out. TCRdb used MiXCR to reprocess the reads, holding one entry per CDR3 protein. This sample has under 150,000 distinct CDR3 sequences; 40% occur once, and the top ten carry around 2.7%.

The V and J genes are TRBV10-3 and TRBJ2-1; 7 bases agree with TRBD1. Input material: sorted CD4+, CD8+, or CD8+CD57+ T cells (not recorded which) from PBMCs. This receptor was obtained from a human donor with aplastic anemia. Written as DNA, the CDR3 is TGTGCCAGCAGTCCCCAGGACAGGAATGAGCAGTTCTTC. The encoded protein is CASSPQDRNEQFF.